One and the same sample provided the 20 T cell receptor beta chains below, sequenced in a study of blood T cell repertoires in COVID-19. Assay: immunoSEQ multiplex PCR; the TCRdb copy retains only in-frame clones and omits some. There are about 56,000 clones in the sample; approximately 85% occur only once, and less than 4.5% lies in the top ten. Specimen: peripheral blood. The receptors originated from a man aged 45-65 years with active COVID-19.

V gene TRBV9 combines with J gene TRBJ1-6; TRBD1 might be the D (6 bases). The CDR3 has 15 amino acids. Per germline, CDR1 SGDLS and CDR2 YYNGEE. Trimming stripped 4 bases from V and 7 bases from J, with 15 bases between. The CDR3 here is CASSPGRGSNSPLHF. CDR3 sequence (DNA): TGTGCCAGCAGCCCCGGGAGGGGGTCCAATTCACCCCTCCACTTT. Based on the CDR3 plus reference TRBV9 and TRBJ1-6, the full variable domain is DSGVTQTPKHLITATGQRVTLRCSPRSGDLSVYWYQQSLDQGLQFLIQYYNGEERAKGNILERFSAQQFPDLHSELNLSSLELGDSALYFCASSPGRGSNSPLHFGNGTRLTVT.

This chain connects TRBV7-2 to TRBJ2-5, with a tentative D call TRBD2 (7 bases). The germline V and J ends were trimmed by 3 bases and 5 bases, with 19 bases remaining between them. There are 16 residues in the CDR3. The germline CDR1 and CDR2 sequences are SGHTA and FQGNSA. The CDR3 sequence: CASSLGWGGPTETQYF. CDR3 DNA sequence: TGTGCCAGCAGCTTGGGCTGGGGGGGGCCTACGGAGACCCAGTACTTC.

The genes are TRBV3-1 (or the pseudogene TRBV3-2) and TRBJ1-2; D may be TRBD1 (6 bases). Germline V lookup: CDR1 LGHDT, CDR2 YNNKEL (reference sequence). V lost 3 bases and J lost 4, with 6 bases in between. The CDR3 is 12 amino acids. The CDR3 sequence is CASSQDSYGYTF. The CDR3, as DNA: TGTGCCAGCAGCCAGGACAGCTATGGCTACACCTTC.

The rearrangement joins TRBV20-1 to TRBJ2-7; no firm D call. The germline V gene encodes CDR1 DFQATT and CDR2 SNEGSKA (reference sequence). This CDR3 contains 11 residues. Trimming left V 3 bases short and J 4 bases short, with 7 bases between. For the CDR3, the DNA is TGCAGTGCTAGCGTAGAATACGAGCAGTACTTC. Its protein product is CSASVEYEQYF.

V usage is TRBV24-1 and J usage is TRBJ1-3; D perhaps matches TRBD1 (6 bases). Trimming removed 0 bases at V and 0 bases at J, with 11 bases between. Per the germline V gene, CDR1 is KGHDR and CDR2 is SFDVKD. The CDR3 contains 17 residues. The CDR3 loop is CATSDLEQGSSGNTIYF. The CDR3 bases are TGTGCCACCAGTGATTTGGAGCAGGGGTCCTCTGGAAACACCATATATTTT.

The V and J genes are TRBV18 and TRBJ1-5, with D possibly being TRBD1 (6 bases). The germline gives CDR1 KGHSH, CDR2 LQKENI. This CDR3 comprises 15 residues. With 3 bases removed from V and 1 base from J, the gap between germline ends came to 10 bases. The DNA for the CDR3 is TGTGCCAGCTCACCGACAGGTCTGAGCAATCAGCCCCAGCATTTT. Translation: CASSPTGLSNQPQHF. The complete variable domain, with remaining parts taken from reference TRBV18 and TRBJ1-5, reads NAGVMQNPRHLVRRRGQEARLRCSPMKGHSHVYWYRQLPEEGLKFMVYLQKENIIDESGMPKERFSAEFPKEGPSILRIQQVVRGDSAAYFCASSPTGLSNQPQHFGDGTRLSIL.

This chain connects TRBV5-8 to TRBJ2-3; no definite D call. The CDR3 covers 15 residues. From germline, CDR1 is SGHTS and CDR2 YDEGEE. Deletions cut 0 bases from V and 0 bases from J, with 8 bases between. The CDR3 loop reads CASSLGARSTDTQYF. The CDR3 bases are TGTGCCAGCAGCTTGGGGGCCCGAAGCACAGATACGCAGTATTTT. Together with reference TRBV5-8 and TRBJ2-3, the CDR3 gives the full variable domain: EAGVTQSPTHLIKTRGQQATLRCSPISGHTSVYWYQQALGLGLQFLLWYDEGEERNRGNFPPRFSGRQFPNYSSELNVNALELEDSALYLCASSLGARSTDTQYFGPGTRLTVL.

The rearrangement joins TRBV24-1 to TRBJ1-5, with D unclear. Germline V lookup: CDR1 KGHDR, CDR2 SFDVKD. There are 16 residues in the CDR3. Trimming removed 4 bases from V and 2 bases from J, with 14 bases in between. CDR3 in amino acids: CATSEARHPGNQPQHF. CDR3 bases: TGTGCCACCAGTGAAGCCCGACACCCCGGCAATCAGCCCCAGCATTTT.

V is TRBV7-2 and J is TRBJ1-2; D gene ambiguous. The CDR3 sequence is 12 residues long. V lost 4 bases and J 3 bases, leaving 6 bases between the germline ends. CDR1 and CDR2 from the germline V gene are SGHTA and FQGNSA. CDR3 DNA sequence: TGTGCCAGCAGCTCCCAATACTATGGCTACACCTTC. The encoded protein is CASSSQYYGYTF.

CDR3 sequence: CASSLGRTSGGVADTQYF. The CDR3, as DNA: TGTGCCAGCAGTCTCGGTCGGACTAGCGGGGGGGTCGCGGATACGCAGTATTTT. The rearrangement joins TRBV6-2 or TRBV6-3 to TRBJ2-3; 15 nucleotides agree with TRBD2. CDR1 is MNHEY and CDR2 is SVGEGT in the germline V gene. The ends lost 5 bases at V and 6 bases at J; junction bases unmatched: 12. This CDR3 has 18 amino acids.

V gene TRBV12-5 combines with J gene TRBJ2-3, with D unresolved. This CDR3 has 15 amino acids. Per the germline V gene, CDR1 is LGHNT and CDR2 is FRNRAP. Trimming stripped 8 bases from V and 2 bases from J, with 17 bases between. As DNA, the CDR3 is TGTGCTAGTATAGACTTGACCCCACTCACAGATACGCAGTATTTT. Translation: CASIDLTPLTDTQYF.

The rearrangement links TRBV9 to TRBJ2-3, with TRBD2 matching 7 bases. V shed 0 bases, J shed 0 bases, and the junction held 4 bases outside the gene matches. Germline CDR1 SGDLS, CDR2 YYNGEE. The CDR3 spans 16 residues. The CDR3 protein is CASSVGRAGSTDTQYF. In DNA, the CDR3 is TGTGCCAGCAGCGTAGGTCGAGCGGGGAGCACAGATACGCAGTATTTT.

This chain joins TRBV1 and TRBJ1-5; the table names TRBD1, a call not compared with the DNA. TRBV1 has pseudogene status. The CDR3 sequence is 16 residues long. CDR3 in DNA: TGCACCAGCAGCCCCGAGGGGACACGTAGCAATCAGCCCCAGCATTTT. Protein sequence: CTSSPEGTRSNQPQHF.

The chain recombines TRBV29-1 with TRBJ1-2; D not certain. CDR1 and CDR2 from the germline V gene are SQVTM and ANQGSEA. The CDR3 extends over 11 amino acids. Trimming left V 4 bases short and J 8 bases short, with 11 bases between. The CDR3 nucleotides read TGCAGCGTTGTGGTCCCAGGCGGCTACACCTTC. Translating gives CSVVVPGGYTF.

This chain uses TRBV7-9 with TRBJ2-1; D may be TRBD2 (7 bases). The V gene lost 8 bases and the J gene lost 1 base, with 15 bases spanning the gap. The germline V gene has CDR1 SEHNR and CDR2 FQNEAQ (reference sequence). This CDR3 region has 15 residues. The CDR3 DNA is TGTGCCAGCCGGAGGGCGGGGGCTTCCTACAATGAGCAGTTCTTC. The encoded protein is CASRRAGASYNEQFF.

The rearrangement links TRBV4-1 to TRBJ2-7, with 8 bases that match TRBD2. Germline loops: CDR1 MGHRA, CDR2 YSYEKL. Trimming took 3 bases from V and 4 from J; bases not matched to a gene: 2. CDR3 size: 13 residues. DNA of the CDR3: TGCGCCAGCAGCCAGAGCGGGGGTTACGAGCAGTACTTC. Amino acid sequence: CASSQSGGYEQYF.

The table lists this clone with a few counts. The chain uses TRBV5-1 and TRBJ1-1, with 8 bases matching TRBD1. V gave up 5 bases and J gave up 1 base; unmatched junction bases: 4. The germline V gene has CDR1 SGHRS and CDR2 YFSETQ. CDR3 length: 14 residues. CDR3 residues: CASRTGQENTEAFF. The DNA of the CDR3 is TGCGCCAGCAGAACGGGACAGGAGAACACTGAAGCTTTCTTT.

This sequence joins TRBV5-4 and TRBJ2-2; D is unresolved. Trimming shortened V by 1 base and J by 7 bases, and 8 bases separated the two germline ends. This CDR3 has 13 amino acids. Germline V gene sequence: CDR1 SGHNT, CDR2 YYREEE (reference sequence). CDR3 bases: TGTGCCAGCAGCTTGAGCCAGGACGGGGAGCTGTTTTTT. Amino acid sequence: CASSLSQDGELFF.

This sequence joins TRBV9 and TRBJ2-7, with 9 bases identical to TRBD1. The germline V gene has CDR1 SGDLS and CDR2 YYNGEE. The CDR3 has 15 residues. V was pared by 3 bases and J by 5 bases, with 9 bases of the junction left unmatched. Here the CDR3 reads CASSASGTGWNEQYF. CDR3 sequence (DNA): TGTGCCAGCAGCGCCTCCGGGACAGGGTGGAACGAGCAGTACTTC.

The CDR3 bases are TGTGCCAGCAGCCCCCGCTTAGCTAGCGGGGGCTCCAATGAGCAGTTCTTC. It is translated as CASSPRLASGGSNEQFF. This chain uses TRBV3-1 (or the pseudogene TRBV3-2) with TRBJ2-1, with 10 positions matching TRBD2. The junction had 12 bases not matched to a gene; V was cut back by 4 bases and J by 6 bases. The germline gives CDR1 LGHDT, CDR2 YNNKEL (reference sequence). The CDR3 length is 17 residues.